This TCR beta chain came from a study of cytotoxic CD8 clonotypes in ibrutinib-treated CLL (dated by TCRdb to the early 2020s). A note on the overall study: In this cohort, approximately 15 patients were treatment-naive and ten to eleven were relapsed/refractory, while roughly 18 had unmutated IGHV. Responses were partial in roughly 24 patients and complete in 2; after median approximately 5.5 years follow-up, around 14 stayed in remission and about twelve progressed. Samples at response were collected after a median of around twelve months of treatment, with a range of about 6 to 36 months. Samples averaged roughly 260,000 productive templates and just under 95,000 productive rearrangements. Of the approximately 86 participants in the trial, 25 to 30 had longitudinal samples available. Cryopreserved peripheral blood mononuclear cells were collected before treatment, at response, and at either disease progression or sustained remission. Every sample from remission and from progressive disease was obtained while the patients were still on ibrutinib. The full study reports these points: Public clonotypes were rare and either shrank or stayed stable during treatment, and the rise in clonality at ibrutinib response reflected expansion of private clonotypes. Clonality rose at ibrutinib response, remained stable during sustained remission, and dropped back toward baseline at progression. Baseline clonality exceeded that of age-matched healthy donors and correlated strongly with circulating CD8+ T-cell counts. Sampling times were not matched between patients in sustained remission and patients whose disease was progressing, and lymph node repertoires were not examined.

On a MiSeq, deep resolution sequencing aimed for a depth between 1 in 1 million and 1 in 200,000 T cells, with each clonotype covered about 9.2x on average. The immunoSEQ hsTCRB Kit was used to generate TCR beta libraries. Processing in the source paper ran as follows. The data were analyzed with ImmunoSEQ Analyzer and ImmunoSEQ Data Assistant, and V, D and J gene assignments followed IMGT definitions. Clonality, with values ranging from 0 to 1, was calculated as one minus the normalized Shannon entropy of productive rearrangement frequencies. Public clonotype analysis was restricted to overrepresented clonotypes comprising at least 0.05% of each patient's repertoire. Some 13 age-matched healthy donor repertoires from immuneACCESS were used as controls for clonality. As stored in TCRdb, this immuneACCESS dataset retains in-frame rearrangements with V and J assigned. A fraction of the clones does not appear; measured against another copy, unresolved V genes explain less than half of the discrepancy, and the remainder lacks a known reason. The V and J calls and clone size are taken from that table; D and trimming were inferred from the DNA. The sample table lists about 69,000 clones, over 75% of them with a count of one. Clones ranked in the top ten supply 6% to 9% of the sample.

The time point tag for this specimen amounts to: progressive disease on ibrutinib. Around 2 micrograms of genomic DNA were extracted from cryopreserved PBMCs for TCR beta library preparation. Longitudinal blood samples from CLL patients receiving ibrutinib monotherapy were subjected to high-throughput TCR beta sequencing. The patients took part in an open-label, single-center phase 2 trial of ibrutinib monotherapy. According to the germline V gene (reference sequence), CDR1 reads WNHNN and CDR2 reads SYGVQD. The CDR3 spans 17 residues, from the cysteine through the phenylalanine. Left in the record is the CDR3 DNA by itself, 51 bases read in frame from the first base. V is pared back by 10 bases and J by 0 bases, with 23 bases lying between the germline termini. As to this clone: It lacks a known antigen. The record has no base qualities; no much larger clone is one base away.

The starting material was PBMCs, obtained at disease progression, from a patient treated with ibrutinib. The TCR comes from a human donor with chronic lymphocytic leukemia. The receptor chain draws on TRBV10-1 and TRBJ2-3; the D gene cannot be named for sure. The CDR3 sequence is CANRWFRAWSSTDTQYF. The sequence in DNA is TGCGCCAACCGTTGGTTTAGGGCCTGGAGTAGCACAGATACGCAGTATTTT.